This TCR beta chain was found in a study of control samples from healthy donors and cancer patients. The CDR3 has 12 amino acids. Trimming removed 4 bases from V and 3 bases from J, with 8 bases in between. Per germline, CDR1 SGHRS and CDR2 YFSETQ. Assay used: immunoSEQ multiplex PCR; TCRdb lists only in-frame clones, some missing. The sample has 90,000 to 110,000 clones; roughly four fifths are singletons. The chain recombines TRBV5-1 with TRBJ2-7, with no clear D. This clonotype originated in a woman between 45 and 65 years old in good health. Sequencing was done on a sample of blood. CDR3 coding DNA: TGCGCCAGCAGCCTAAACAACTACGAGCAGTACTTC. As protein: CASSLNNYEQYF.